This TCR beta chain comes out of a study of T cell responses to AZD1222 COVID-19 vaccine. Study-wide findings and caveats: Baseline testing showed seropositivity in only a handful of AZD1222 recipients. Nearly half of spike-specific TCRs reportedly go after variant regions that carry no mutations.

TCRdb keeps only in-frame clones here, not all; method: immunoSEQ multiplex PCR. The sample holds about 100,000 clones, about 93% seen once. On this clone itself: Its antigen remains unknown.

The CDR3 runs to 15 residues. The germline V gene has CDR1 SGHTA and CDR2 FQGTGA. Losses at the gene ends were 3 bases for V and 1 base for J; bases not matched to a gene: 4. The TCR was taken from an adult in good health. The chain carries TRBV7-3 and TRBJ2-3, with TRBD2 matching over 7 bases. Sample: peripheral blood, taken on day 0 of AZD1222 vaccination. The CDR3 nucleotides read TGTGCCAGCAGCTTGAGCGGGGCCCGCACAGATACGCAGTATTTT. Its protein product is CASSLSGARTDTQYF.